A single sample gave rise to the 25 T cell receptor beta chains below, sequenced in a study of cytomegalovirus exposure and HLA in healthy donors. The PCR used 60 Vbeta and 13 Jbeta primers. Data came from immunoSEQ multiplex PCR; TCRdb stores just in-frame clones and leaves some out. The sample has over 100,000 clones; 70% are singletons. The sample taken for sequencing was PBMCs. The origin of the receptors is a man aged 30 to 39 in good health and CMV-seropositive.

The V gene is TRBV2, the J gene TRBJ1-2, with TRBD1 matching 8 bases. The V and J ends lost 11 bases and 0 bases, in that order; junction bases with no gene match: 11. The length of the CDR3 is 15 residues. Germline values: CDR1 SNHLY, CDR2 FYNNEI. The CDR3 DNA reads TGTGCCGGAACGCGACAGGGGACTTCTAACTATGGCTACACCTTC. This encodes CAGTRQGTSNYGYTF.

The chain uses TRBV19 and TRBJ2-7; weak D call: TRBD2 (5 bases). The CDR3 is 14 residues long. CDR1 is LNHDA and CDR2 is SQIVND in the germline V gene (reference sequence). V lost 1 base and J lost 5, with 12 bases in between. CDR3 DNA sequence: TGTGCCAGTAGTATAGTATTCCTAGCTAACGAGCAGTACGTC. Its protein product is CASSIVFLANEQYV.

The V and J genes are TRBV7-3 and TRBJ1-2; D unclear. The V end lost 2 bases, the J end lost 2 bases, and 21 bases lay between the germline ends. This CDR3 contains 18 residues. CDR1 is SGHTA and CDR2 is FQGTGA in the germline V gene. For the CDR3, the DNA is TGTGCCAGCAGCTTATATTCGGCAGCGTCCCCCATCAACTATGGCTACACCTTC. Translating it yields CASSLYSAASPINYGYTF.

The table lists this clone with a count of one. The J gene is TRBJ2-7, the V gene TRBV18; a possible D gene is TRBD2 (7 bases). CDR1 is KGHSH and CDR2 is LQKENI in the germline V gene. V was pared by 5 bases and J by 6 bases, with 20 bases between. This CDR3 region has 15 residues. CDR3 DNA: TGTGCCAGCTCATTCGGACTAGGGGGGGAAGGCGAGCAGTACGTC. Translated, it gives CASSFGLGGEGEQYV.

The rearrangement uses TRBV5-1 and TRBJ2-5; 9 positions match TRBD2. This CDR3 has 16 residues. V lost 2 bases to trimming and J lost 4 bases; unmatched junction nucleotides: 9. Germline CDR1 SGHRS, CDR2 YFSETQ. CDR3 residues: CASSFTTGLAGETQYF. Here the CDR3 DNA reads TGCGCCAGCAGCTTCACTACGGGACTAGCAGGAGAGACCCAGTACTTC.

The J gene is TRBJ1-2, the V gene TRBV11-2; D is undetermined. CDR3 length: 14 amino acids. Deletions cut 5 bases from V and 5 bases from J, with 15 bases between. Germline values: CDR1 SGHAT, CDR2 FQNNGV. Here the CDR3 reads CASSTPTVPYGYTF. CDR3 nucleotide sequence: TGTGCCAGCAGCACCCCCACAGTTCCATATGGCTACACCTTC.

The CDR3 DNA follows: TGTGCCAGCAGCGCCCGCCGGTCCTACGAGCAGTACTTC. This gives the protein CASSARRSYEQYF. The chain has TRBV7-9 and TRBJ2-7; no definite D call. CDR3 length: 13 amino acids. Germline V lookup: CDR1 SEHNR, CDR2 FQNEAQ (reference sequence). The V gene lost 5 bases and the J gene lost 1 base, with 9 bases spanning the gap.

The rearrangement links TRBV5-1 to TRBJ2-7; 11 bases align to TRBD1. The CDR3 spans 15 residues. Germline V gene data show CDR1 as SGHRS and CDR2 as YFSETQ. J lost 4 bases, V lost 4 bases, and 7 bases had no gene match. CDR3 sequence reads: CASSAGTGGGYEQYV. In DNA, the CDR3 is TGCGCCAGCAGCGCAGGGACAGGGGGAGGTTACGAGCAGTACGTC.

A single count supports this clone. This chain links TRBV5-6 with TRBJ1-5; the match to TRBD1 covers 7 bases. The V segment lost 5 bases and the J segment 7 bases; nucleotides outside the gene matches: 9. Germline V gives CDR1 SGHDT, CDR2 YYEEEE. CDR3 size: 14 residues. The CDR3 bases are TGTGCCAGCAGTAGGACAGGTTCTCCCCAGCCCCAGCATTTT. Residues: CASSRTGSPQPQHF.

The chain links TRBV19 to TRBJ2-1; TRBD1 is a possible D gene (6 bases). Looked up from germline, CDR1 is LNHDA and CDR2 is SQIVND (reference sequence). There are 13 residues in the CDR3. Between the trimmed V and J ends, which lost 8 bases and 8 bases, there was a span of 16 bases. CDR3 sequence reads: CASYGTKEHEQFF. The CDR3, as DNA: TGTGCCAGTTACGGGACAAAAGAGCATGAGCAGTTCTTC.

The chain couples TRBV4-3 to TRBJ2-3; a weak D match, TRBD2 (5 bases). The CDR3 extends over 14 amino acids. Trimming shortened V by 3 bases and J by 7 bases, and 14 bases separated the two germline ends. From germline, CDR1 is LGHNA and CDR2 YSLEER. The CDR3 here is CASSQWGDSNTQYF. In DNA form, the CDR3 reads TGCGCCAGCAGCCAGTGGGGAGATAGTAATACGCAGTATTTT.

This clone was seen more than once but under ten times. The chain employs TRBV30 and TRBJ1-6; TRBD1 agrees at 9 bases. V gave up 2 bases and J gave up 3 bases; unmatched junction bases: 8. The germline V gene encodes CDR1 GTSNPN and CDR2 SVGIG (reference sequence). The CDR3 has 17 amino acids. The CDR3 protein is CAWSPGQGPHYNSPLHF. In nucleotides, the CDR3 is TGTGCCTGGAGTCCTGGACAGGGGCCCCACTATAATTCACCCCTCCACTTT.

The chain carries TRBV6-6 and TRBJ1-2; possible D gene TRBD1, 6 bases. CDR1 and CDR2 (germline): MNHNY, SVGAGI (reference sequence). Trimming removed 4 bases at V and 8 bases at J, with 17 bases between. The CDR3 length is 14 residues. The CDR3 loop reads CASSSPEQGEGYTF. The CDR3 DNA is TGTGCCAGCAGTTCCCCGGAACAGGGTGAAGGCTACACCTTC.

This chain uses TRBV5-6 with TRBJ1-5; TRBD1 is a possible D gene (6 bases). The CDR3 sequence is 15 residues long. Germline CDR1 SGHDT, CDR2 YYEEEE. V lost 0 bases and J 7 bases, leaving 14 bases between the germline ends. CDR3 sequence reads: CASSLGAGAKQPQHF. The CDR3 region has the DNA TGTGCCAGCAGCTTGGGGGCAGGGGCAAAGCAGCCCCAGCATTTT.

J is TRBJ2-5 and V is TRBV9; the D gene is possibly TRBD1 (6 bases). There are 15 residues in the CDR3. Deletions cut 4 bases from V and 1 base from J, with 14 bases between. Germline lookup yields CDR1 SGDLS and CDR2 YYNGEE. CDR3 DNA: TGTGCCAGCAGCACCCGACAGGACCCCCAAGAGACCCAGTACTTC. Translated, it gives CASSTRQDPQETQYF.

The gene calls are TRBV28 and TRBJ2-5; 7 positions match TRBD2. Germline CDR1 MDHEN, CDR2 SYDVKM. The CDR3 loop spans 13 amino acids. The ends lost 7 bases at V and 4 bases at J; junction bases unmatched: 6. The CDR3 DNA sequence: TGTGCCAGCATATCGACTAGCACAGAGACCCAGTACTTC. Translation: CASISTSTETQYF.

The chain uses TRBV5-8 and TRBJ2-2, with 9 nucleotides matching TRBD2. Trimming removed 2 bases from V and 5 bases from J; junction bases left unmatched: 4. Germline V lookup: CDR1 SGHTS, CDR2 YDEGEE. The CDR3 is 15 amino acids. The CDR3 DNA follows: TGTGCCAGCAGCTTAGCGGGACTAGCAACCGGGGAGCTGTTTTTT. Its translation: CASSLAGLATGELFF. Together with reference TRBV5-8 and TRBJ2-2, the CDR3 gives the full variable domain: EAGVTQSPTHLIKTRGQQATLRCSPISGHTSVYWYQQALGLGLQFLLWYDEGEERNRGNFPPRFSGRQFPNYSSELNVNALELEDSALYLCASSLAGLATGELFFGEGSRLTVL.

The rearrangement links TRBV5-1 to TRBJ2-7; D may be TRBD1 (6 bases). CDR1 is SGHRS and CDR2 is YFSETQ in the germline V gene. The CDR3 is made up of 14 amino acids. Trimming took off 4 bases at V and 0 bases at J, with 11 bases between the two ends. The DNA for the CDR3 is TGCGCCAGCAGCCGAGACAGGAGCTCCTACGAGCAGTACTTC. Its translation is CASSRDRSSYEQYF.

The rearrangement links TRBV4-1 to TRBJ2-3; TRBD1 agrees at 8 bases. Germline-derived CDR1 and CDR2 are MGHRA and YSYEKL. The CDR3 spans 16 residues. Trimming took 2 bases from V and 2 from J; bases not matched to a gene: 6. The CDR3 DNA is TGCGCCAGCAGCCAACGAGGACAGGGCCCCACAGATACGCAGTATTTT. Its protein product is CASSQRGQGPTDTQYF.

The chain combines TRBV29-1 with TRBJ2-7; TRBD1 or TRBD2 may be the D gene (5 bases each). The CDR3 length is 13 residues. Germline V CDR1 and CDR2: SQVTM, ANQGSEA. V shed 4 bases and J shed 7 bases, with 17 bases lying between them. DNA of the CDR3: TGCAGCGTTGGAGGGGCTACCCCGGGGGAGCAGTACGTC. Translating it yields CSVGGATPGEQYV.

The rearrangement uses TRBV9 and TRBJ1-3, with D perhaps TRBD1 (5 bases). The germline V gene has CDR1 SGDLS and CDR2 YYNGEE. The CDR3 is 15 residues long. The V and J ends lost 0 bases and 2 bases respectively, with 9 bases between them. CDR3 sequence: CASSVGGGTGNTIYF. Here the CDR3 DNA reads TGTGCCAGCAGCGTAGGCGGGGGTACTGGAAACACCATATATTTT.

Notes on this clone: The sample contains more than one DNA sequence encoding this CDR3. V usage is TRBV10-1 and J usage is TRBJ2-7; D gene ambiguous. The CDR3 has 13 amino acids. Germline V lookup: CDR1 WNHNN, CDR2 SYGVQD (reference sequence). The V gene lost 6 bases and the J gene lost 0 bases, with 9 bases spanning the gap. The CDR3 loop is CASRTESSYEQYF. The CDR3 DNA follows: TGCGCCAGCAGAACAGAGAGCTCCTACGAGCAGTACTTC.

The sample holds a few counts of this clone. The chain uses TRBV7-6 and TRBJ2-1; 9 bases agree with TRBD1. The junction had 3 bases not matched to a gene; V was cut back by 4 bases and J by 2 bases. The length of the CDR3 is 15 residues. Germline CDR1 reads SGHVS; CDR2 reads FNYEAQ. CDR3 bases: TGTGCCAGCAGCTCCGGACAGGGGACCTACAATGAGCAGTTCTTC. Amino acid sequence: CASSSGQGTYNEQFF.

V usage is TRBV7-6 and J usage is TRBJ1-2; 7 bases match TRBD1. Unmatched junction bases numbered 12, after V lost 2 bases and J lost 6 bases. There are 16 residues in the CDR3. From germline, CDR1 is SGHVS and CDR2 FNYEAQ. The CDR3 bases are TGTGCCAGCAGCTTAATTGACAGGGAGGTGGGCGATGGCTACACCTTC. Translated: CASSLIDREVGDGYTF. Complete variable domain (other parts from reference TRBV7-6 and TRBJ1-2): GAGVSQSPRYKVTKRGQDVALRCDPISGHVSLYWYRQALGQGPEFLTYFNYEAQQDKSGLPNDRFSAERPEGSISTLTIQRTEQRDSAMYRCASSLIDREVGDGYTFGSGTRLTVV.

J is TRBJ1-1 and V is TRBV6-5; unclear D gene. The CDR3 covers 13 residues. The V and J ends lost 7 bases and 1 base respectively, with 10 bases between them. Germline V CDR1 and CDR2: MNHEY, SVGAGI. The CDR3 region is CASKASPNTEAFF. The CDR3 DNA follows: TGTGCCAGCAAAGCTAGCCCGAACACTGAAGCTTTCTTT.